The 7 T cell receptor beta chains below come from one sample, sequenced in a study of OX40 agonist ivuxolimab in advanced cancers. Here immunoSEQ multiplex PCR was the method, and the copy in TCRdb shows in-frame clones only, minus some. The table has roughly 60,000 clones, about 90% seen once. The material sequenced was CD4+ or CD8+ T cells sorted from blood, taken in a trial of the OX40 agonist ivuxolimab. These receptors were collected from an adult with an advanced solid tumor such as melanoma, head and neck, liver or kidney cancer.

The chain links TRBV19 to TRBJ1-2; TRBD1 matches at 8 bases. Trimming at V came to 9 bases and at J to 6 bases, leaving 9 bases not matched to a gene. Germline V gene lookup returns CDR1 LNHDA and CDR2 SQIVND (reference sequence). The CDR3 contains 13 residues. CDR3 DNA sequence: TGTGCCAGCATACGGACAGGGACGGATGGCTACACCTTC. Translated, it gives CASIRTGTDGYTF.

V gene TRBV19 combines with J gene TRBJ2-7; D unresolved. CDR3 length equals 13 residues. Germline V gene data show CDR1 as LNHDA and CDR2 as SQIVND (reference sequence). V lost 6 bases and J lost 7, with 16 bases in between. The CDR3 protein is CASSPRIWQEQYF. CDR3 coding DNA: TGTGCCAGTAGCCCGCGAATTTGGCAAGAGCAGTACTTC.

The V gene is TRBV15, the J gene TRBJ2-7; 7 nucleotides agree with TRBD1. J lost 4 bases, V lost 2 bases, and 8 bases had no gene match. The germline gives CDR1 LNHNV, CDR2 YYDKDF (reference sequence). The length of the CDR3 is 15 residues. The CDR3 spells CATSRWGTEPYEQYF. The CDR3, as DNA: TGTGCCACCAGCAGATGGGGGACAGAGCCTTACGAGCAGTACTTC.

As DNA, the CDR3 is TGTGCCACCAGCAGAGATCGCACGCTCAATGAGCAGTTCTTC. As protein: CATSRDRTLNEQFF. The rearrangement links TRBV15 to TRBJ2-1; D is uncertain. Germline lookup yields CDR1 LNHNV and CDR2 YYDKDF (reference sequence). With 0 bases removed from V and 6 bases from J, the gap between germline ends came to 9 bases. The CDR3 is 14 amino acids.

This sequence joins TRBV25-1 and TRBJ1-4, with D possibly being TRBD1 (6 bases). The CDR3 length is 13 residues. The germline gives CDR1 MGHDK, CDR2 SYGVNS. Trimming cost V 6 bases and J 8 bases, with 13 bases left between them. This CDR3 is CASRAGAWEKLFF. The DNA for the CDR3 is TGTGCCAGCAGGGCAGGGGCGTGGGAAAAACTGTTTTTT. The full variable domain, rest sourced from reference TRBV25-1 and TRBJ1-4, is EADIYQTPRYLVIGTGKKITLECSQTMGHDKMYWYQQDPGMELHLIHYSYGVNSTEKGDLSSESTVSRIRTEHFPLTLESARPSHTSQYLCASRAGAWEKLFFGSGTQLSVL.

For the CDR3, the DNA is TGTGCCAGTAGTATTGACAGGCTGAATCAGCCCCAGCATTTT. Amino acids: CASSIDRLNQPQHF. The V gene is TRBV19, the J gene TRBJ1-5, with D possibly matching TRBD1 (6 bases). Germline loops: CDR1 LNHDA, CDR2 SQIVND (reference sequence). V was pared by 3 bases and J by 4 bases, with 10 bases between. This CDR3 has 14 residues.

The gene calls are TRBV29-1 and TRBJ1-3; D is perhaps TRBD1 (6 bases). CDR1 is SQVTM and CDR2 is ANQGSEA in the germline V gene. Trimming removed 6 bases at V and 0 bases at J, with 9 bases between. The CDR3 totals 13 residues. The CDR3 loop is CSVVDSSGNTIYF. CDR3 DNA sequence: TGCAGCGTGGTGGACAGCTCTGGAAACACCATATATTTT. The variable domain in full, with the rest retrieved from reference TRBV29-1 and TRBJ1-3, is SAVISQKPSRDICQRGTSLTIQCQVDSQVTMMFWYRQQPGQSLTLIATANQGSEATYESGFVIDKFPISRPNLTFSTLTVSNMSPEDSSIYLCSVVDSSGNTIYFGEGSWLTVV.